This T cell receptor (beta chain) was sequenced during a study of PD-1 blockade in mismatch repair-deficient tumors. Sequencing was performed with immunoSEQ multiplex PCR; in TCRdb, only in-frame clones are kept and a portion is missing. This sample has around 48,000 clones, with roughly three quarters found just once. Three pembrolizumab responders had their TCRs sequenced. In germline, CDR1 is SGHNT, CDR2 YYREEE (reference sequence). The CDR3 sequence is 15 residues long. J lost 5 bases, V lost 4 bases, and 9 bases had no gene match. The input for sequencing was peripheral blood, taken 4 weeks after starting pembrolizumab. The chain links TRBV5-4 to TRBJ2-3, with TRBD2 identical over 8 bases. The TCR was taken from an adult with mismatch repair-deficient cancer. The CDR3 DNA is TGTGCCAGCAGCCTCGACAGCGGGAGTATAGATACGCAGTATTTT. It yields the protein CASSLDSGSIDTQYF.